The TCR beta chain described here comes from a study of long-term antiretroviral therapy in people with HIV. Findings and limits, study-wide: HIV repertoires covered narrower CDR3 length ranges than controls did. Clones expanded before ART dominated the repertoire at all time points.

For each donor, at least one pre-ART and at least two post-ART PBMC samples were available. Held in samples before DNA extraction were about 0.85-10 million cryopreserved PBMC. Per germline, CDR1 SGHDT and CDR2 YYEEEE. CDR3 size: 15 residues. Unmatched junction bases numbered 8, after V lost 0 bases and J lost 7 bases. Comments on this clone: What it binds is unknown.

Runs used v3.0 of the immunoSEQ assay and were done at survey level. Sequencing used immunoSEQ multiplex PCR; TCRdb keeps in-frame clones, though not all of them. The sample has about 20,000 clones, 70% to 90% seen once. The TCR sequence derives from a woman aged 25 to 39 with HIV. The sample here was unsorted PBMCs, taken 1.8 years before starting antiretroviral therapy. The chain links TRBV5-6 to TRBJ1-2, with 8 positions matching TRBD1. The CDR3 reads CASSLAITGGFGYTF. As DNA, the CDR3 is TGTGCCAGCAGCTTGGCCATTACAGGGGGGTTTGGCTACACCTTC.